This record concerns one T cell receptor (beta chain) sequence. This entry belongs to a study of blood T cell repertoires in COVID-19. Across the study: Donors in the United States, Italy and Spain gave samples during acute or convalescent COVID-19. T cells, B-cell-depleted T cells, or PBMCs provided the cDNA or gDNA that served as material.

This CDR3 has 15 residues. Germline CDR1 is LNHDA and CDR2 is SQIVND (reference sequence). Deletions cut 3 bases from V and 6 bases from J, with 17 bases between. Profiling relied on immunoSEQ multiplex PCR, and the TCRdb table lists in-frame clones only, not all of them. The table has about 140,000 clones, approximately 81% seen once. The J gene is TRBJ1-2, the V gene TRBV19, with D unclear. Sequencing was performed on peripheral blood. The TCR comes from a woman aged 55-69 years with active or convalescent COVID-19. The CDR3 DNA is TGTGCCAGTAGTATCTCGCGCTCGACACATAATGGCTACACCTTC. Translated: CASSISRSTHNGYTF.